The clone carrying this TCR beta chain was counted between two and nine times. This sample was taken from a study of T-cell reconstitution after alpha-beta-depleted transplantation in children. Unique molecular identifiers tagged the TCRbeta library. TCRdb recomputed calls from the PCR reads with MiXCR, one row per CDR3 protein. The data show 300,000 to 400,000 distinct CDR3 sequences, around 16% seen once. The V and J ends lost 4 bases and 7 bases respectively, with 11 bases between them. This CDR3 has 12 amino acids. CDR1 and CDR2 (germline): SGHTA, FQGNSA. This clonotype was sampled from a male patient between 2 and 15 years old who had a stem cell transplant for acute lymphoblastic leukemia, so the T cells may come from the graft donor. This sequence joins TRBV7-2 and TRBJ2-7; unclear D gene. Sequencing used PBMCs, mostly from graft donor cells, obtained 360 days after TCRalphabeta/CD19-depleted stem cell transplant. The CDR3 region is CASSYGVTEQYF. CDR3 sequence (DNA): TGTGCCAGCAGCTATGGCGTAACGGAGCAGTACTTC.